This TCR beta chain was sequenced during a study of breast tumors, draining lymph nodes, adjacent tissues (dated by TCRdb to the mid-2010s). For context, the study as a whole: Breast cancer patients provided tumor, adjacent nontumor tissue and axillary lymph nodes, and the study compared the TCR beta repertoires across these three sources. In human breast cancer, the study set out to assess how tumor, surrounding tissue and draining lymph node repertoires relate to one another and whether T cells might be exchanged between them.

The study at large found these results: Tumor and nontumor tissue repertoires were significantly more similar in luminal-like than in basal-like breast cancer. The data were judged consistent with most tumor T cells deriving from the lymph node and then expanding within tumor tissue. The study presented the conclusion that tumor T cells originate in lymph nodes as consistent with a hypothesis, not as something directly demonstrated. Tumor T-cell repertoires showed less diversity than lymph node repertoires and more diversity than nontumor tissue repertoires, and tumor T-cell repertoires showed preferential V and J gene usage.

CDR1 is given as SGHTA and CDR2 as FQGNSA, both from the germline V gene. V and J are trimmed by 2 bases and 6 bases, and the gene matches miss 7 bases of the junction. The CDR3 spans 15 residues, from the cysteine through the phenylalanine. The entry retains the CDR3 DNA only, 45 bases that are in frame from base 1. Lymph node samples came from the axillary draining lymph nodes of breast cancer patients. This clonotype was found many times. Its antigen is currently not known. No qualities accompany the bases; no much larger clone lies one base away. TCRdb records Illumina HiSeq 2000 as the sequencer. Multiplex PCR amplification was used to generate the TCR beta chain libraries. The amplified TCR beta chain products were analyzed by high-throughput sequencing. The public reads were quality trimmed at Q25 with fastp and then assembled into clones with MiXCR by TCRdb, keeping productive beta chains. For every CDR3 protein sequence, its rows merge into one entry that carries the most common genes and DNA. The sample includes some 150,000 distinct CDR3 sequences, with about 20% observed a single time. Just over 2.5% of the sample is taken by the ten largest.

The sequencing input was axillary lymph node tissue. The chain employs TRBV7-2 and TRBJ1-2, with 9 central nucleotides matching TRBD1. The TCR comes from a female donor with breast cancer. Some clones in this sample may be carry-over from other donors' samples. The DNA is as follows: TGTGCCAGCAGCTTAATGGGACAGGGCTTCGATGGCTACACCTTC. This is translated as CASSLMGQGFDGYTF.